This entry describes one T cell receptor beta chain. Its specific antigen is unknown. No qualities accompany the bases; no much larger clone lies one base away. The record originates from a study of OX40 agonist ivuxolimab in advanced cancers. Regarding the study in general: Ivuxolimab was a fully human IgG2 agonistic monoclonal antibody targeting the costimulatory receptor OX40 (CD134). The paper reports the monotherapy dose-escalation portion (N of about 54 patients) of the phase I ivuxolimab trial. The point of sequencing TCRbeta in the periphery was to test whether ivuxolimab changed TCR sequence diversity and drove clonal T-cell expansion. The dose-escalation cohort was roughly 83% male with a mean age of approximately 60 years, ranging from about 23 to 85. Prior anti-PD-1, anti-PD-L1 or anti-CTLA-4 therapy was permitted, and checkpoint inhibitors had been received by about 44% of dose-escalation patients. Intravenous ivuxolimab was administered to patients every 2 weeks at six dose levels: 0.01, 0.1, 0.3, 1.5, 3 and 10 mg/kg. Among the roughly 50 dose-escalation patients, some 20 had hepatocellular carcinoma, 15 melanoma, 9 renal cell carcinoma and 9 head and neck cancer. Partial responses occurred in three dose-escalation patients, of whom one had hepatocellular carcinoma and two had cutaneous melanoma. General conclusions and limits of the study: Low levels of normalized T-cell clonal expansion were also seen in some patients who did not respond. After ivuxolimab, CD8+ T cells had more expanded clones than CD4+ T cells on average. At doses from 0.1 to 3.0 mg/kg, clonal expansion was seen in both CD4+ and CD8+ blood T cells between baseline and week 6. In the 0.1-3.0 mg/kg groups, partial responders were among the patients with the lowest normalized peripheral clonal expansion, particularly in CD8+ T cells. The antigen specificity of the clonally expanded peripheral T cells was not determined.

Patients with autoimmune disease history or receiving systemic immunosuppression were excluded from the trial. Peripheral blood for TCR sequencing was drawn from every dose cohort at baseline, at cycle 4 day 1 and at cycle 7 day 1. Samples were obtained from an open-label, multicenter, first-in-human phase I dose-escalation trial of ivuxolimab. Adults with locally advanced or metastatic head and neck squamous cell, hepatocellular, melanoma or renal cell carcinoma were enrolled in the trial. Before TCR sequencing, CD4+ T cells and CD8+ T cells were sorted from peripheral blood as separate populations. For sequencing of the TCRbeta CDR3 region, genomic DNA was extracted from the sorted cells. TCRbeta CDR3 regions were sequenced using the immunoSEQ Assay. Entries here come from immuneACCESS through TCRdb and include only in-frame sequences with V and J called. Some clones fail to appear in such tables; in the studies checked, an unresolved V gene covers under half of the shortfall, and the cause of the remainder is unknown. The sample table shows roughly 38,000 clones, and approximately 82% are seen once. The top ten hold approximately 2% of the sample.

According to the germline V gene, CDR1 reads SGHRS and CDR2 reads YFSETQ. V was cut back by 0 bases and J by 8 bases, leaving a gap of 12 bases between them. The CDR3 contains 15 residues, cysteine and phenylalanine counted. This entry keeps only the CDR3 DNA: 45 bases, framed from base 1. The chain uses TRBV5-1 and TRBJ1-6; the D gene cannot be named for sure. The receptor was derived from an adult with an advanced solid tumor such as melanoma, head and neck, liver or kidney cancer. The sequencing used CD4+ or CD8+ T cells sorted from blood, collected in a trial of the OX40 agonist ivuxolimab. The CDR3 here reads CASSLGQSLDSPLHF. The DNA is TGCGCCAGCAGCTTGGGTCAGTCTTTGGATTCACCCCTCCACTTT.